This T cell receptor beta chain was sequenced during a study of OX40 agonist ivuxolimab in advanced cancers. Study context: The treatment was a fully human IgG2 OX40 agonist, ivuxolimab.

This clone is classed as medium-sized. Its antigen is still unknown. Clones were sequenced by immunoSEQ multiplex PCR, and TCRdb holds only the in-frame ones, with some missing. The table shows about 35,000 clones, with 65% to 80% occurring only once. Study results and limitations: CD4+ and CD8+ blood T cells expanded clonally by week 6 at 0.1 to 3.0 mg/kg.

The clonotype comes from an adult with an advanced solid tumor such as melanoma, head and neck, liver or kidney cancer. The source was CD4+ or CD8+ T cells sorted from blood, collected in a trial of the OX40 agonist ivuxolimab.

CDR3 residues: CAWSVRQNQPQHF. CDR3 bases: TGTGCCTGGAGTGTACGCCAGAATCAGCCCCAGCATTTT. The genes are TRBV30 and TRBJ1-5, with D hard to call. V was pared by 0 bases and J by 4 bases, with 7 bases between. CDR1 and CDR2 from the germline V gene are GTSNPN and SVGIG (reference sequence). CDR3 length equals 13 residues. Variable domain in full (rest from reference TRBV30 and TRBJ1-5): SQTIHQWPATLVQPVGSPLSLECTVEGTSNPNLYWYRQAAGRGLQLLFYSVGIGQISSEVPQNLSASRPQDRQFILSSKKLLLSDSGFYLCAWSVRQNQPQHFGDGTRLSIL.